This T cell receptor (beta chain) was documented in a study of blood T cell repertoires in COVID-19. Authors' data handling: Amplified reference gene primers provided the basis for estimating nucleated cell counts. The assay was immunoSEQ multiplex PCR, and TCRdb's table has in-frame clones only and misses some. V and J calls and clone size are given by that table; D and trimming were obtained from the DNA. Altogether some 310,000 clones are present, 75% to 90% being singletons, with the ten largest covering roughly 2.9%. CDR3 length equals 15 residues. Trimming removed 4 bases at V and 0 bases at J, with 12 bases between. In germline, CDR1 is MGHRA, CDR2 YSYEKL.

This chain links TRBV4-1 with TRBJ1-1; weak D call: TRBD1 (6 bases). Sequencing used peripheral blood. The TCR comes from a woman under 40 with COVID-19, enrolled during active disease. CDR3 DNA: TGCGCCAGCAGCCGACGGACAGAGTTGAACACTGAAGCTTTCTTT. Translation gives CASSRRTELNTEAFF.